This T cell receptor (beta chain) was documented in a study of multiple sclerosis patients with progressive multifocal leukoencephalopathy (dated 2019 in TCRdb). At the level of the whole study: The controls were a handful of MS patients treated with natalizumab who did not develop PML and who were sampled longitudinally. The study examined peripheral T and B cells of MS patients who developed PML (4 under natalizumab, 1 after alemtuzumab) and treated patients who did not. Two natalizumab-treated patients who later developed PML were followed longitudinally from before therapy through 6 and 12 months to PML onset. The goal of the study was to detect any JC virus-specific or public T-cell expansions that arose at the time of PML onset. Overall study results and their limits: Analysis was limited to peripheral blood, even though cerebrospinal fluid or brain lymphocytes might be more informative for natalizumab-associated PML. Most PML patients had lower normalized Shannon entropy, suggesting less diverse TRB repertoires, while values in the natalizumab-treated controls sat near 1. When PML developed, neither common TRBV or TRBJ gene usage nor preferential TRBV-TRBJ pairings were detected. With only a small, descriptive cohort, it remained unclear whether the findings reflect JC virus infection or general immunocompromise. TRB clones with frequency above 0.5% were observed only in PML patients, but the clones expanded at PML onset were found to be already present before and during natalizumab therapy.

Note on this clone: Which antigen it targets is not known. Base qualities are not provided; no much larger clone lies one nucleotide away. Other DNA sequences in this sample translate to the same CDR3.

The time point label, read with the paper, signifies: before natalizumab initiation. All listed patients had previously received interferon beta, and all PML patients were female. T0 blood samples were collected before the first natalizumab infusion. Ficoll-Hypaque density gradient centrifugation was used to isolate peripheral blood mononuclear cells. The germline V gene gives CDR1 as SGHTA and CDR2 as FQGTGA. Inclusive of the bounding cysteine and phenylalanine, the CDR3 is 15 residues long. Only the CDR3 region is kept as DNA, spanning 45 bases read in frame from base 1. V and J are truncated by 3 bases and 3 bases respectively, leaving an intervening sequence of 11 bases. Amplification of TRB CDR3 regions from genomic DNA was performed at survey-level depth using the immunoSEQ two-step multiplex PCR. Each PCR was spiked with synthetic inline TR CDR3 controls spanning all V-J pairings to estimate template counts and remove amplification bias. Reads were processed so that amplification and sequencing bias were reduced, and quantification was performed against synthetic TR CDR3 analogs. The study's processing was this. In ImmunoSEQ Analyzer, raw data were processed so that out-of-frame sequences and CDR3s with stop codons were removed, with gene names following IMGT nomenclature. Normalized Shannon entropy, defined as 1 minus Pielou's evenness, served as the summary measure of repertoire diversity. Two TRB sequences were counted as identical only if the two sequences had the same V gene, J gene and CDR3. Public PML clonotypes were defined as CDR3s shared by two or more PML-onset samples but absent from earlier samples, from controls, and from public databases. Skylign with the observed count method was used to analyze CDR3 amino acid composition at each position. Sourced from immuneACCESS, this table was stored by TCRdb with only in-frame sequences that have V and J called. A share of the clones is absent; for the studies checked, an unresolved V gene accounts for under half, and the remainder has no known explanation. That table is the source of V, J and clone size, and D and trimming were worked out from the DNA. Here the sample has approximately 27,000 clones; 88% occur a single time. The ten largest account for 0.85% to 1.3% of the sample.

The sample consisted of PBMCs. This sequence uses TRBV7-3 and TRBJ2-2; TRBD2 is possibly the D segment (5 matching bases). The clonotype comes from a human donor with multiple sclerosis. The CDR3 amino acid sequence is: CASSFTGRYTGELFF. The sequence in DNA is TGTGCCAGCAGCTTTACGGGGAGATACACCGGGGAGCTGTTTTTT.